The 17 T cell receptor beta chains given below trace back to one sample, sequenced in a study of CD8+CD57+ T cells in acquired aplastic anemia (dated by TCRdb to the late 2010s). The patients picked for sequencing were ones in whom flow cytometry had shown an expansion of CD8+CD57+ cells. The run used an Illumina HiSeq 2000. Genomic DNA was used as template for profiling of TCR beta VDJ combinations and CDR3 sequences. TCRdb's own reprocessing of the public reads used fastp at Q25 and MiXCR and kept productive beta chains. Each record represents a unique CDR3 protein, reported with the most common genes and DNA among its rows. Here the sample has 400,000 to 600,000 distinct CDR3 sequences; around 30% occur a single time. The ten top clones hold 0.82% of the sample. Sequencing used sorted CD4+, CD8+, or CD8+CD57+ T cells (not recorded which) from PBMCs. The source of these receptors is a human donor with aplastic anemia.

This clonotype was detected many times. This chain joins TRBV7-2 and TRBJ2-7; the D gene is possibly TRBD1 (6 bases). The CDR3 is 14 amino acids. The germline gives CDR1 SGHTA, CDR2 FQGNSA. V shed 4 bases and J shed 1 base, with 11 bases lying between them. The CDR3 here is CASSSRTASYEQYF. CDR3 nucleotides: TGTGCCAGCAGCTCGAGGACAGCGTCCTACGAGCAGTACTTC. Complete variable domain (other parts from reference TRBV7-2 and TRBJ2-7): GAGVSQSPSNKVTEKGKDVELRCDPISGHTALYWYRQSLGQGLEFLIYFQGNSAPDKSGLPSDRFSAERTGGSVSTLTIQRTQQEDSAVYLCASSSRTASYEQYFGPGTRLTVT.

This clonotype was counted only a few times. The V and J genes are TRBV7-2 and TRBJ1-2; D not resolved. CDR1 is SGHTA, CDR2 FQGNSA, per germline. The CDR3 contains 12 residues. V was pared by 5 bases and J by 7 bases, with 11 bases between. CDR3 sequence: CASSPDHGGYTF. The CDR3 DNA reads TGTGCCAGCAGCCCCGACCATGGTGGCTACACCTTC. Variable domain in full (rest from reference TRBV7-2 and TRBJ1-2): GAGVSQSPSNKVTEKGKDVELRCDPISGHTALYWYRQSLGQGLEFLIYFQGNSAPDKSGLPSDRFSAERTGGSVSTLTIQRTQQEDSAVYLCASSPDHGGYTFGSGTRLTVV.

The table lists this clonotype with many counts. CDR3 sequence reads: CAISGQGSYEQYF. CDR3 sequence (DNA): TGTGCCATCAGTGGGCAGGGGTCCTACGAGCAGTACTTC. The rearrangement links TRBV10-3 to TRBJ2-7; D is perhaps TRBD1 (6 bases). The germline V gene has CDR1 ENHRY and CDR2 SYGVKD. V dropped 4 bases and J dropped 1 base, with 8 bases sitting between them. The CDR3 totals 13 residues.

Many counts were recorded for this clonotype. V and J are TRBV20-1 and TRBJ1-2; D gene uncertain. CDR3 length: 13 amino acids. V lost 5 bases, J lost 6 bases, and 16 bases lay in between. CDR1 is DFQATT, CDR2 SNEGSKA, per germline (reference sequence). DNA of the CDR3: TGCAGTGCTGTCCACGGGGAAACGAATGGCTACACCTTC. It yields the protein CSAVHGETNGYTF.

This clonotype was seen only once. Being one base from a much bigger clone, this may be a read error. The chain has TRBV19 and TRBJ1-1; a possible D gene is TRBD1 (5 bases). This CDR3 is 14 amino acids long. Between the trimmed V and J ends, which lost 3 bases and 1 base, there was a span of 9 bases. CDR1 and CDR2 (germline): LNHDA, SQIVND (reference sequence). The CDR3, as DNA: TGTGCCAGTAGTATGGGACCCCAGAACACTGAAGCTTTCTTT. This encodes CASSMGPQNTEAFF.

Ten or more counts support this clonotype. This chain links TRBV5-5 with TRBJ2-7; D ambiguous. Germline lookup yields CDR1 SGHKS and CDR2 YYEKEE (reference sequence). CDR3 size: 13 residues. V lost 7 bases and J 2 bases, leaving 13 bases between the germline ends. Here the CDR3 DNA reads TGTGCCAGCGGAATGGACCGTACCTACGAGCAGTACTTC. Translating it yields CASGMDRTYEQYF.

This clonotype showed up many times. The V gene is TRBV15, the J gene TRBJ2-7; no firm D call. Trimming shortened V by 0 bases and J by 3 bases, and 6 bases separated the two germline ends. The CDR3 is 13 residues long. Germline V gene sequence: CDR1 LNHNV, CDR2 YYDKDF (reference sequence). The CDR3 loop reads CATSRDLDYEQYF. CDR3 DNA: TGTGCCACCAGCAGAGATCTAGACTACGAGCAGTACTTC.

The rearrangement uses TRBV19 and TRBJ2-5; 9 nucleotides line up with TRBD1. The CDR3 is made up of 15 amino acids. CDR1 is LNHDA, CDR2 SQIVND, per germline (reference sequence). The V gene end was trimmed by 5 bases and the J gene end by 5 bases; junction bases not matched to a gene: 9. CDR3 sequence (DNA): TGTGCCAGTAGTTACAGGGGGCCGAAAGCGGAGACCCAGTACTTC. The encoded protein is CASSYRGPKAETQYF.

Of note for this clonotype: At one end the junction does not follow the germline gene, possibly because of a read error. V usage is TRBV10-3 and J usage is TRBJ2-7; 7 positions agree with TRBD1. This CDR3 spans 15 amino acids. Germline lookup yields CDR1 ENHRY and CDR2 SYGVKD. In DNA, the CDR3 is TGTGCCAGCAGTCAGCTCCGGGACAGAGCTCACGAGCAGTACTTC. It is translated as CASSQLRDRAHEQYF.

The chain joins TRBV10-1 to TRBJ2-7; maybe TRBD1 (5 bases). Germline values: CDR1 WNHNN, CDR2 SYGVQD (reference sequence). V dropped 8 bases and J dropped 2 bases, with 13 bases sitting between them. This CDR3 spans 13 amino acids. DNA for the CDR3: TGCGCCAGCCCCTGGGGCCGCACCTACGAGCAGTACTTC. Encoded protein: CASPWGRTYEQYF.

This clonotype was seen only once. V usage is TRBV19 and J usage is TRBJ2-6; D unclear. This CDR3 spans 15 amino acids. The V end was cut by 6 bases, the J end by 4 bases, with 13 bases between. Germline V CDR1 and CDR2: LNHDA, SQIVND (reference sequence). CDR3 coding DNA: TGTGCCAGTAGCCGTGAAGGGCGGGGGGCCAACGTCCTGACTTTC. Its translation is CASSREGRGANVLTF.

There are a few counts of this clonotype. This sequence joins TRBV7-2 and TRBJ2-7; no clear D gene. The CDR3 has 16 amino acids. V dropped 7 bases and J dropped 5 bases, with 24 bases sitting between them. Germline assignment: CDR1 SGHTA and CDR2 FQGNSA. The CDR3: CASKSISKADRHEQYF. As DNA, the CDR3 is TGTGCCAGCAAAAGTATAAGTAAGGCAGATCGACACGAGCAGTACTTC. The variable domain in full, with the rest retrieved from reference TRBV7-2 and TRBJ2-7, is GAGVSQSPSNKVTEKGKDVELRCDPISGHTALYWYRQSLGQGLEFLIYFQGNSAPDKSGLPSDRFSAERTGGSVSTLTIQRTQQEDSAVYLCASKSISKADRHEQYFGPGTRLTVT.

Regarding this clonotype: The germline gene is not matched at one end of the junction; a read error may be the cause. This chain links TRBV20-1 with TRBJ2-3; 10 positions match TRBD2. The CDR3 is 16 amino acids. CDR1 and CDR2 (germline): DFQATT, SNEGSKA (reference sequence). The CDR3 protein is CSARDFKRGGTDTQYF. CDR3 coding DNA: TGCAGTGCTAGAGACTTTAAGCGGGGGGGCACGGATACGCAGTATTTT.

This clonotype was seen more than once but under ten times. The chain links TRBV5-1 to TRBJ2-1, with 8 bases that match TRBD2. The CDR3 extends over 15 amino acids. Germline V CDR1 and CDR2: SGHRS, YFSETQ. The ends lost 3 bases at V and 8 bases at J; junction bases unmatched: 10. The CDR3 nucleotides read TGCGCCAGCAGCTATAGCGGGGTCCTTTCGGATGAGCAGTTCTTC. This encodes CASSYSGVLSDEQFF. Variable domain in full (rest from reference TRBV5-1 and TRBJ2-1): KAGVTQTPRYLIKTRGQQVTLSCSPISGHRSVSWYQQTPGQGLQFLFEYFSETQRNKGNFPGRFSGRQFSNSRSEMNVSTLELGDSALYLCASSYSGVLSDEQFFGPGTRLTVL.

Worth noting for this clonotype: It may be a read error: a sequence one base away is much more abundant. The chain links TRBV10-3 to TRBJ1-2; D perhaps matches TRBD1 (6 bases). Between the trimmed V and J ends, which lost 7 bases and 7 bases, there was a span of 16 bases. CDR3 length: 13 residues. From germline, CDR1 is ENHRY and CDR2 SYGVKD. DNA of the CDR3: TGTGCCATCACCCAACAGGGTAACAGTGGCTACACCTTC. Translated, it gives CAITQQGNSGYTF.

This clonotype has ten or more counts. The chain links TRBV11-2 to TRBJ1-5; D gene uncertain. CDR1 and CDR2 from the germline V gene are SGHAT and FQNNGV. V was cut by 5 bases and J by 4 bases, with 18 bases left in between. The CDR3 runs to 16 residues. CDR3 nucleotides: TGTGCCAGCAGCCCGACGTATGGAGGGATGAATCAGCCCCAGCATTTT. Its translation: CASSPTYGGMNQPQHF.

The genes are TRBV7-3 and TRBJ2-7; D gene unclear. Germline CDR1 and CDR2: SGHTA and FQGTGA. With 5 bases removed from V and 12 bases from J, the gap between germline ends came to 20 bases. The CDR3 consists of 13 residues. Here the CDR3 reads CASSNRRKTGLYF. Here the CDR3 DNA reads TGTGCCAGCAGCAACCGGAGAAAGACGGGTCTGTACTTC.